Following are 17 T cell receptor beta chains from one sample sequenced in a study of T cell responses to AZD1222 COVID-19 vaccine. Assay: immunoSEQ multiplex PCR; the TCRdb copy retains only in-frame clones and omits some. The sample shows 150,000 or so clones, 91% of them seen only once. Sequences were derived from peripheral blood, sampled 28 days after the second AZD1222 dose. These receptors all stem from an adult who received the AZD1222 COVID-19 vaccine.

This clone has just one count. The V and J genes are TRBV30 and TRBJ2-1; 11 bases match TRBD2. Germline-derived CDR1 and CDR2 are GTSNPN and SVGIG (reference sequence). V lost 0 bases, J lost 8 bases, and 6 bases stayed unmatched. This CDR3 contains 15 residues. CDR3 nucleotide sequence: TGTGCCTGGAGTGTAATAGCGGGAGGGCCTGATGAGCAGTTCTTC. Translated, it gives CAWSVIAGGPDEQFF.

V gene TRBV4-1 combines with J gene TRBJ1-4; maybe TRBD1 (5 bases). Trimming pared 1 base from V and 10 bases from J, leaving 19 bases between. The CDR3 spans 16 residues. The germline V gene has CDR1 MGHRA and CDR2 YSYEKL. CDR3 coding DNA: TGCGCCAGCAGCCAAGGGGAGGTCACCCAGGGTGGAAAACTGTTTTTT. Translating it yields CASSQGEVTQGGKLFF.

The chain has TRBV28 and TRBJ2-1, with 11 bases lining up with TRBD2. With 5 bases clipped from V and 6 bases from J, the junction kept 12 bases outside the gene matches. This CDR3 is 17 amino acids long. The germline V gene has CDR1 MDHEN and CDR2 SYDVKM. Here the CDR3 DNA reads TGTGCCAGCAGTCCCTTACTAGCGGGAGAGTCAGGCAATGAGCAGTTCTTC. It yields the protein CASSPLLAGESGNEQFF.

This clone was seen more than once but under ten times. The gene calls are TRBV7-6 and TRBJ2-7; D may be TRBD1 or TRBD2 (6 bases each). V was cut by 5 bases and J by 0 bases, with 14 bases left in between. The germline V gene has CDR1 SGHVS and CDR2 FNYEAQ. The CDR3 is 15 amino acids. As DNA, the CDR3 is TGTGCCAGCAGCCTCGGGAAGGGGGGCTCCTACGAGCAGTACTTC. It specifies CASSLGKGGSYEQYF. The variable domain in full, with the rest retrieved from reference TRBV7-6 and TRBJ2-7, is GAGVSQSPRYKVTKRGQDVALRCDPISGHVSLYWYRQALGQGPEFLTYFNYEAQQDKSGLPNDRFSAERPEGSISTLTIQRTEQRDSAMYRCASSLGKGGSYEQYFGPGTRLTVT.

J is TRBJ2-7 and V is TRBV6-2 or TRBV6-3, with D possibly being TRBD1 (6 bases). In germline, CDR1 is MNHEY, CDR2 SVGEGT. Trimming stripped 5 bases from V and 4 bases from J, with 18 bases between. The CDR3 extends over 15 amino acids. The CDR3 loop reads CASSREMGARYEQYF. The CDR3 DNA is TGTGCCAGCAGTCGGGAAATGGGGGCGCGATACGAGCAGTACTTC.

This clone was seen only once. The rearrangement uses TRBV4-2 and TRBJ2-3, with 7 bases aligning to TRBD2. V lost 4 bases to trimming and J lost 5 bases; unmatched junction nucleotides: 6. This CDR3 spans 14 amino acids. Per the germline V gene, CDR1 is LGHNA and CDR2 is YNFKEQ. The CDR3 sequence: CASSLTGEGDTQYF. Here the CDR3 DNA reads TGTGCCAGCAGCCTGACCGGGGAGGGAGATACGCAGTATTTT.

The chain is built from TRBV7-9 and TRBJ1-2; TRBD1 agrees at 7 bases. The trim removed 1 base at V and 2 bases at J, leaving 7 bases unmatched. This CDR3 has 16 residues. Germline V gene lookup returns CDR1 SEHNR and CDR2 FQNEAQ (reference sequence). This CDR3 is CASSLVMTGLNYGYTF. The CDR3 nucleotides read TGTGCCAGCAGCTTAGTTATGACAGGGCTCAACTATGGCTACACCTTC.

The rearrangement links TRBV6-1 to TRBJ1-5; D is uncertain. The CDR3 has 13 amino acids. Trimming took off 0 bases at V and 11 bases at J, with 11 bases between the two ends. Per germline, CDR1 MNHNS and CDR2 SASEGT. Here the CDR3 reads CASSEAGRKAQHF. DNA of the CDR3: TGTGCCAGCAGTGAAGCCGGCAGGAAGGCCCAGCATTTT.

The chain uses TRBV7-7 and TRBJ2-2; 8 bases are shared with TRBD1. Trimming cost V 5 bases and J 0 bases; bases outside gene matches: 2. Per the germline V gene, CDR1 is SSHAT and CDR2 is FNYEAQ (reference sequence). CDR3 length equals 15 residues. In nucleotides, the CDR3 is TGTGCCAGCAGCGAGACAGGGGCGAACACCGGGGAGCTGTTTTTT. This gives the protein CASSETGANTGELFF.

The sample holds a few counts of this clone. This chain links TRBV3-1 (or the pseudogene TRBV3-2) with TRBJ1-6; D unresolved. Trimming left V 3 bases short and J 10 bases short, with 13 bases between. Germline CDR1 LGHDT, CDR2 YNNKEL (reference sequence). This CDR3 has 14 amino acids. In DNA, the CDR3 is TGTGCCAGCAGCCAGGGCAGAGGACGCTCACCCCTCCACTTT. Amino acid sequence: CASSQGRGRSPLHF.

CDR3 sequence: CASSVHRGASYEQYF. CDR3 bases: TGTGCCAGCAGCGTTCACAGGGGGGCGAGCTACGAGCAGTACTTC. The chain carries TRBV9 and TRBJ2-7, with TRBD1 matching over 8 bases. This CDR3 spans 15 amino acids. Per germline, CDR1 SGDLS and CDR2 YYNGEE. Trimming cost V 2 bases and J 3 bases; bases outside gene matches: 7.

This chain links TRBV7-8 with TRBJ2-3; TRBD1 aligns across 8 bases. The length of the CDR3 is 15 residues. V was pared by 4 bases and J by 3 bases, with 6 bases of the junction left unmatched. Germline-derived CDR1 and CDR2 are SGHVS and FQNEAQ. CDR3 bases: TGTGCCAGCAGCTGGACAGGGTATTGGACAGATACGCAGTATTTT. Encoded protein: CASSWTGYWTDTQYF.

V gene TRBV6-5 combines with J gene TRBJ2-7; 9 bases are shared with TRBD1. Germline assignment: CDR1 MNHEY and CDR2 SVGAGI. With V trimmed by 2 bases and J by 5 bases, 7 bases remained unmatched. This CDR3 comprises 15 residues. The CDR3 reads CASSYGRTGDHEQYF. As DNA, the CDR3 is TGTGCCAGCAGTTACGGGCGGACAGGGGACCACGAGCAGTACTTC.

V is TRBV14 and J is TRBJ2-5, with D tentatively TRBD1 or TRBD2 (5 bases each). The V gene lost 1 base and the J gene lost 1 base, with 10 bases spanning the gap. From germline, CDR1 is SGHDN and CDR2 FVKESK. The CDR3 is 15 residues long. The CDR3 protein is CASSQAGTFQETQYF. The CDR3 region has the DNA TGTGCCAGCAGCCAAGCCGGGACCTTCCAAGAGACCCAGTACTTC.

The V and J genes are TRBV7-3 and TRBJ2-1; 8 nucleotides agree with TRBD2. Trimming cost V 0 bases and J 0 bases; bases outside gene matches: 16. CDR1 is SGHTA, CDR2 FQGTGA, per germline. The length of the CDR3 is 21 residues. CDR3 region: CASSLTILRLAGRSSYNEQFF. The CDR3, as DNA: TGTGCCAGCAGCTTAACGATCCTGCGGCTAGCGGGCCGTTCCTCCTACAATGAGCAGTTCTTC.

This sequence joins TRBV2 and TRBJ2-4; D may correspond to TRBD1 or TRBD2 (5 bases each). From germline, CDR1 is SNHLY and CDR2 FYNNEI. The length of the CDR3 is 13 residues. V lost 1 base and J lost 11, with 12 bases in between. The CDR3 sequence is CASSEEGLGVQYF. CDR3 sequence (DNA): TGTGCCAGCAGTGAAGAGGGGCTGGGGGTTCAGTACTTC.

This clone showed up just once. CDR3 residues: CASSYSSGGYTDTQYF. CDR3 nucleotides: TGTGCCAGCAGTTACTCGAGCGGGGGCTACACAGATACGCAGTATTTT. This rearrangement joins TRBV6-5 to TRBJ2-3; 8 bases map to TRBD2. From germline, CDR1 is MNHEY and CDR2 SVGAGI. The length of the CDR3 is 16 residues. The V gene end was trimmed by 0 bases and the J gene end by 2 bases; junction bases not matched to a gene: 4.